The 16 T cell receptor beta chains presented below share a single source sample, sequenced in a study of blood T cell repertoires in COVID-19. The data were produced by immunoSEQ multiplex PCR, yet TCRdb's version contains in-frame clones alone and is incomplete. Of under 300,000 clones listed, 84% were seen once; the top ten hold approximately 1.5%. Input material: peripheral blood. The receptors here all came from a woman in her thirties or forties who had recovered from COVID-19.

This clone came up a few times. The J gene is TRBJ2-1, the V gene TRBV6-6; the D gene is possibly TRBD2 (5 bases). This CDR3 comprises 15 residues. The germline gives CDR1 MNHNY, CDR2 SVGAGI (reference sequence). The V end was cut by 6 bases, the J end by 5 bases, with 17 bases between. CDR3 protein: CASSQQDRENNEQFF. Written as DNA, the CDR3 is TGTGCCAGCAGCCAACAAGACCGGGAAAACAATGAGCAGTTCTTC.

This clone was recorded a few times. The chain employs TRBV2 and TRBJ2-3, with D hard to call. The germline V and J ends were trimmed by 7 bases and 0 bases, with 5 bases remaining between them. The CDR3 is made up of 12 amino acids. The germline V gene has CDR1 SNHLY and CDR2 FYNNEI. In nucleotides, the CDR3 is TGTGCCAGCACCCAGAGCACAGATACGCAGTATTTT. It yields the protein CASTQSTDTQYF.

This chain joins TRBV27 and TRBJ1-2; D not certain. The CDR3 runs 14 residues. V dropped 5 bases and J dropped 9 bases, with 19 bases sitting between them. In germline, CDR1 is MNHEY, CDR2 SMNVEV (reference sequence). The CDR3 nucleotides are TGTGCCAGCAGTCCCACGGGTAGTAGTATAAGCTACACCTTC. It encodes CASSPTGSSISYTF.

J is TRBJ1-5 and V is TRBV2, with D tentatively TRBD1 (6 bases). The germline V and J ends were trimmed by 6 bases and 7 bases, with 16 bases remaining between them. CDR3 size: 14 residues. Germline-derived CDR1 and CDR2 are SNHLY and FYNNEI. The CDR3 here is CASSDDRFGQPQHF. The CDR3 nucleotides are TGTGCCAGCAGCGACGACAGGTTTGGGCAGCCCCAGCATTTT.

This chain connects TRBV12-3 or TRBV12-4 to TRBJ1-3, with no clear D. The V and J ends lost 2 bases and 4 bases respectively, with 6 bases between them. The CDR3 contains 13 residues. CDR3 sequence (DNA): TGTGCCAGCAGTTTATACTCGGGAAACACCATATATTTT. Translating gives CASSLYSGNTIYF.

The genes are TRBV9 and TRBJ1-1; 9 bases match TRBD1. The CDR3 has 17 residues. Germline-derived CDR1 and CDR2 are SGDLS and YYNGEE. V was pared by 3 bases and J by 6 bases, with 15 bases of the junction left unmatched. CDR3 nucleotides: TGTGCCAGCAGCGCAAACAGGGGGCTAAGGAGTATCGCTGAAGCTTTCTTT. Its protein is CASSANRGLRSIAEAFF. The full variable domain, rest sourced from reference TRBV9 and TRBJ1-1, is DSGVTQTPKHLITATGQRVTLRCSPRSGDLSVYWYQQSLDQGLQFLIQYYNGEERAKGNILERFSAQQFPDLHSELNLSSLELGDSALYFCASSANRGLRSIAEAFFGQGTRLTVV.

V is TRBV7-9 and J is TRBJ2-5, with D tentatively TRBD1 (6 bases). Between the trimmed V and J ends, which lost 7 bases and 1 base, there was a span of 10 bases. The length of the CDR3 is 13 residues. Germline assignment: CDR1 SEHNR and CDR2 FQNEAQ (reference sequence). CDR3 bases: TGTGCCAGCATCGACAGGTCCCAAGAGACCCAGTACTTC. It yields the protein CASIDRSQETQYF.

The genes are TRBV23-1 and TRBJ2-7; TRBD2 might be the D (5 bases). TRBV23-1 is given ORF status, its function remaining uncertain. The CDR3 length is 24 residues. The V and J ends lost 0 bases and 4 bases respectively, with 40 bases between them. CDR3 nucleotide sequence: TGCGCCAGCAGTCAATCTCGAGGACGTAGAGCAATTCATTCTGGGCTTCTAGCAGATTACGAGCAGTACTTC. It specifies CASSQSRGRRAIHSGLLADYEQYF.

This clone was seen once. The chain has TRBV7-2 and TRBJ1-1; D gene unclear. Trimming took off 0 bases at V and 7 bases at J, with 12 bases between the two ends. Germline lookup yields CDR1 SGHTA and CDR2 FQGNSA. This CDR3 region has 14 residues. The CDR3 DNA is TGTGCCAGCAGCTTAGCCCGAATAACGAGTGAAGCTTTCTTT. Encoded protein: CASSLARITSEAFF.

The CDR3 bases are TGTGCCAGCAGTTTTTCCGACAACAGCTACACCTTC. This gives the protein CASSFSDNSYTF. The V call is TRBV28, the J call TRBJ1-2; no clear D. Trimming took off 3 bases at V and 9 bases at J, with 11 bases between the two ends. In germline, CDR1 is MDHEN, CDR2 SYDVKM. This CDR3 comprises 12 residues.

This chain uses TRBV12-3 or TRBV12-4 with TRBJ1-4; 7 bases are a match to TRBD1. The CDR3 runs 12 residues. The junction had 7 bases not matched to a gene; V was cut back by 10 bases and J by 8 bases. CDR3 protein: CATGQDDEKLFF. The DNA for the CDR3 is TGTGCCACCGGACAGGATGACGAAAAACTGTTTTTT.

The chain carries TRBV2 and TRBJ1-4; 7 bases map to TRBD1. Losses at the gene ends were 10 bases for V and 3 bases for J; bases not matched to a gene: 8. This CDR3 is 14 amino acids long. The germline V gene has CDR1 SNHLY and CDR2 FYNNEI. CDR3 sequence (DNA): TGTGCCACCCAGGGGGGACCGTCTAATGAAAAACTGTTTTTT. Protein sequence: CATQGGPSNEKLFF.

The rearrangement links TRBV5-1 to TRBJ2-7, with 8 bases aligning to TRBD1. V lost 4 bases and J lost 4; bases outside the gene matches: 7. CDR3 length equals 14 residues. Germline CDR1 SGHRS, CDR2 YFSETQ. DNA for the CDR3: TGCGCCAGCAGCCCGCTCGGGACAGGTTACGAGCAGTACTTC. As protein: CASSPLGTGYEQYF.

The chain joins TRBV10-3 to TRBJ2-3; 10 bases are a match to TRBD2. The CDR3 has 15 amino acids. Germline lookup yields CDR1 ENHRY and CDR2 SYGVKD. The V segment lost 6 bases and the J segment 5 bases; nucleotides outside the gene matches: 8. The CDR3 protein is CAIRQRGGELDTQYF. DNA for the CDR3: TGTGCCATCAGGCAGCGGGGGGGCGAATTAGATACGCAGTATTTT.

The count of this clone is one. CDR3 protein: CASSLVAGSSYNEQFF. In DNA, the CDR3 is TGTGCCAGCAGCTTAGTGGCGGGGAGCTCCTACAATGAGCAGTTCTTC. The rearrangement links TRBV7-2 to TRBJ2-1; possibly TRBD2 for D (6 bases). Germline assignment: CDR1 SGHTA and CDR2 FQGNSA. The V end lost 1 base, the J end lost 0 bases, and 10 bases lay between the germline ends. The CDR3 runs to 16 residues.

CDR3 bases: TGTGCCAGCAGTTACGAGACTACTAGGGGGGAGCTGTTTTTT. It codes for CASSYETTRGELFF. This chain connects TRBV6-2 or TRBV6-3 to TRBJ2-2, with D possibly TRBD2 on 5 matching bases. Germline V gives CDR1 MNHEY, CDR2 SVGEGT. V lost 2 bases and J 8 bases, leaving 12 bases between the germline ends. The CDR3 is made up of 14 amino acids.